This TCR beta chain was observed in a study of CD8+CD57+ T cells in acquired aplastic anemia. Study-wide context: Sorted CD4+ and CD8+ cells gave an average of 3.2 ug of DNA. CD4+ cell libraries from healthy donors averaged roughly 10 million reads.

Using genomic DNA as the template, TCR beta VDJ and CDR3 profiling was carried out. TCRdb itself ran the reads through MiXCR, one entry per CDR3 protein. The sample yields hundreds of thousands of distinct CDR3 sequences, just under 70% seen once. Whole-study findings and limits: Between patients and controls, CD8+ Simpson's diversity did not vary significantly. The study identified twenty-nine CD8+ CDR3 sequences shared by patients and controls.

This clonotype appeared many times. Its target is unknown. The V end was cut by 2 bases, the J end by 10 bases, with 9 bases between. The CDR3 covers 13 residues. Germline V gene lookup returns CDR1 MNHEY and CDR2 SMNVEV (reference sequence). This chain uses TRBV27 with TRBJ1-6, with D uncertain. The sample comprised sorted CD4+, CD8+, or CD8+CD57+ T cells (not recorded which) from PBMCs. The source of this sequence is a human donor in good health, serving as a control. CDR3 protein: CASSLNIHSPLHF. Here the CDR3 DNA reads TGTGCCAGCAGTTTAAATATTCACTCACCCCTCCACTTT.